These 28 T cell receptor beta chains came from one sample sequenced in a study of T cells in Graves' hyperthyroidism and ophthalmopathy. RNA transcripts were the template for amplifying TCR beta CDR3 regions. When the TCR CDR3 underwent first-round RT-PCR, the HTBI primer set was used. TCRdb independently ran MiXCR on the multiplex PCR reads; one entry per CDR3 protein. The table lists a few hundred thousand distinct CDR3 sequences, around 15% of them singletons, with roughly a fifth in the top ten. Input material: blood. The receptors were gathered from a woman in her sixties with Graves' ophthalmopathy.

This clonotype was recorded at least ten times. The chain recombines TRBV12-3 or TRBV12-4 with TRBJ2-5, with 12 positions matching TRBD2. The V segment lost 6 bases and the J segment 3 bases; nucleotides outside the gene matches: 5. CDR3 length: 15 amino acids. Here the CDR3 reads CASSPTSGSEETQYF. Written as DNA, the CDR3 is TGTGCCAGCAGCCCGACTAGCGGGAGTGAAGAGACCCAGTACTTC.

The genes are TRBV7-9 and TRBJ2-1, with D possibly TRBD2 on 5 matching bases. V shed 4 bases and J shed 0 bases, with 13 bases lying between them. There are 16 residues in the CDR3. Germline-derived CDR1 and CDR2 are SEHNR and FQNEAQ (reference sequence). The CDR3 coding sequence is TGTGCCAGCAGCTCCCGGGGTCAAAGCTCCTACAATGAGCAGTTCTTC. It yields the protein CASSSRGQSSYNEQFF.

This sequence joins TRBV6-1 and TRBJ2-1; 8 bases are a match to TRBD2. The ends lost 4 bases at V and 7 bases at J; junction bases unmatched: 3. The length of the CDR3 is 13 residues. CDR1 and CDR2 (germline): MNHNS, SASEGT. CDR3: CASSATSGNEQFF. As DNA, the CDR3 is TGTGCCAGCAGTGCTACTAGCGGTAATGAGCAGTTCTTC.

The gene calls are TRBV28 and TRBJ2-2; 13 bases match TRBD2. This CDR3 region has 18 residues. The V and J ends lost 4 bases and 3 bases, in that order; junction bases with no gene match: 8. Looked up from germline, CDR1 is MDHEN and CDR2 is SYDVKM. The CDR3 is CASSSRTSGRSDTGELFF. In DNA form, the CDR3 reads TGTGCCAGCAGTTCTCGGACTAGCGGGAGATCGGACACCGGGGAGCTGTTTTTT.

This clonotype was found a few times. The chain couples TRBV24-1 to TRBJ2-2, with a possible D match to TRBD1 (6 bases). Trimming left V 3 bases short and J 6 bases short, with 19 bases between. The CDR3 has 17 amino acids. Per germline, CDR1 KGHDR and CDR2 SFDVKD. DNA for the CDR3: TGTGCCACCAGTGATCCCCCGGGACAAACGGGACCCGGGGAGCTGTTTTTT. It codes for CATSDPPGQTGPGELFF.

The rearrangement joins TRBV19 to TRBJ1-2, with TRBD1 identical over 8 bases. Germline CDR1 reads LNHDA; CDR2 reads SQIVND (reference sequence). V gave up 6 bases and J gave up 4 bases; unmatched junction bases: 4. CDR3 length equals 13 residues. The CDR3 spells CASSTGGSYGYTF. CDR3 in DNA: TGTGCCAGTAGCACAGGGGGAAGCTATGGCTACACCTTC.

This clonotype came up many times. CDR3 sequence: CASSFNAHNEQFF. The CDR3 DNA reads as TGTGCCAGCAGCTTTAATGCCCACAATGAGCAGTTCTTC. The V and J genes are TRBV7-9 and TRBJ2-1; D not certain. The CDR3 totals 13 residues. V was shortened by 3 bases and J by 5 bases, with 8 bases between the two germline ends. CDR1 is SEHNR, CDR2 FQNEAQ, per germline (reference sequence).

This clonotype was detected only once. DNA for the CDR3: TGCAGTGCTACCAAAGAGGGGGACACCGGGGAGCTGTTTTTT. Translating it yields CSATKEGDTGELFF. The chain carries TRBV20-1 and TRBJ2-2; possibly TRBD1 for D (6 bases). Germline V CDR1 and CDR2: DFQATT, SNEGSKA (reference sequence). With 4 bases removed from V and 3 bases from J, the gap between germline ends came to 12 bases. The CDR3 sequence is 14 residues long.

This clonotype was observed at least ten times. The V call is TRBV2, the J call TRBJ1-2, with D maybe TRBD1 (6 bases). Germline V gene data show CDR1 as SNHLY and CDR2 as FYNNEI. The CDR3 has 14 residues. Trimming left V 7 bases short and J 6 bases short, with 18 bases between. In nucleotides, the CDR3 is TGTGCCAGCACCCCGATGGACAGCCAGAATGGCTACACCTTC. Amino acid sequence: CASTPMDSQNGYTF.

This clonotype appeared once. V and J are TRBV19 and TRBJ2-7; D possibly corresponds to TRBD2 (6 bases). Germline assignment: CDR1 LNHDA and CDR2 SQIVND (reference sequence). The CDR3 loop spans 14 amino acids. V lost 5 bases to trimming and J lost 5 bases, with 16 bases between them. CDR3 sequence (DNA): TGTGCCAGTAGTGCCCGGGAGTCAGGCGACGAGCAGTACTTC. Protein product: CASSARESGDEQYF.

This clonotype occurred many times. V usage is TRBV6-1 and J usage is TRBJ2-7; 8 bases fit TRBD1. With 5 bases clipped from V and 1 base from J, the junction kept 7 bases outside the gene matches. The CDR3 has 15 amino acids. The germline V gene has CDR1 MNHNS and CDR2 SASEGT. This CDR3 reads CASSQMDRASYEQYF. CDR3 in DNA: TGTGCCAGCAGTCAGATGGACAGGGCGTCCTACGAGCAGTACTTC.

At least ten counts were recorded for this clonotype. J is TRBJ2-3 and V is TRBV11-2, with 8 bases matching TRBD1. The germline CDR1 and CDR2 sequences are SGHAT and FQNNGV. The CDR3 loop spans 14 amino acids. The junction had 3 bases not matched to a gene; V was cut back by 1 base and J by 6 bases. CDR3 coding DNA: TGTGCCAGCAGCTTAGTCCAGGGGGCGGATACGCAGTATTTT. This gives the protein CASSLVQGADTQYF.

Here the CDR3 reads CASSVVVGGGYNEQFF. CDR3 bases: TGTGCCAGCAGCGTAGTTGTGGGAGGGGGGTACAATGAGCAGTTCTTC. V usage is TRBV9 and J usage is TRBJ2-1, with TRBD2 as a possible D gene (7 bases). Germline V gives CDR1 SGDLS, CDR2 YYNGEE. This CDR3 comprises 16 residues. V lost 0 bases to trimming and J lost 4 bases, with 14 bases between them. The variable domain in full, with the rest retrieved from reference TRBV9 and TRBJ2-1, is DSGVTQTPKHLITATGQRVTLRCSPRSGDLSVYWYQQSLDQGLQFLIQYYNGEERAKGNILERFSAQQFPDLHSELNLSSLELGDSALYFCASSVVVGGGYNEQFFGPGTRLTVL.

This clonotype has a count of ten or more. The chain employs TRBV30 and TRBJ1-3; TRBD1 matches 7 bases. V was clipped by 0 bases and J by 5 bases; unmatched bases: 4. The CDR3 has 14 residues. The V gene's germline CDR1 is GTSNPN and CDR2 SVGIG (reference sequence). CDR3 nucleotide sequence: TGTGCCTGGAGTGTAGGGACAGCCAGAAACACCATATATTTT. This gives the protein CAWSVGTARNTIYF. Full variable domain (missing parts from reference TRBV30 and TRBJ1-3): SQTIHQWPATLVQPVGSPLSLECTVEGTSNPNLYWYRQAAGRGLQLLFYSVGIGQISSEVPQNLSASRPQDRQFILSSKKLLLSDSGFYLCAWSVGTARNTIYFGEGSWLTVV.

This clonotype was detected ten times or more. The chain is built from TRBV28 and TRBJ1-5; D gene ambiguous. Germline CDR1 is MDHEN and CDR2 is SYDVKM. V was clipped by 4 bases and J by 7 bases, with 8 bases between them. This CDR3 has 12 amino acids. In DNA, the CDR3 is TGTGCCAGCAGTTCGGTAGAGCAGCCCCAGCATTTT. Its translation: CASSSVEQPQHF. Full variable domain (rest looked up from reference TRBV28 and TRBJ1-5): DVKVTQSSRYLVKRTGEKVFLECVQDMDHENMFWYRQDPGLGLRLIYFSYDVKMKEKGDIPEGYSVSREKKERFSLILESASTNQTSMYLCASSSVEQPQHFGDGTRLSIL.

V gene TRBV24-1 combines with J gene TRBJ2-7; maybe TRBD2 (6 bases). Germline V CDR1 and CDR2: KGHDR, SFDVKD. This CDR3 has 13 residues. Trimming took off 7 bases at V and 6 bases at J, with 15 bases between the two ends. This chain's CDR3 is CATRESGVGEQYF. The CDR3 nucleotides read TGTGCCACCAGGGAGTCGGGAGTGGGCGAGCAGTACTTC.

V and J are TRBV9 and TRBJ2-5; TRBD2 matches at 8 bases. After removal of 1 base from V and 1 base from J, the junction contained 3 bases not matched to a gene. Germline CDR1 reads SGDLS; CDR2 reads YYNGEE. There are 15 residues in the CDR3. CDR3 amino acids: CASSVSGSPQETQYF. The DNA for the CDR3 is TGTGCCAGCAGCGTAAGCGGGAGCCCCCAAGAGACCCAGTACTTC.

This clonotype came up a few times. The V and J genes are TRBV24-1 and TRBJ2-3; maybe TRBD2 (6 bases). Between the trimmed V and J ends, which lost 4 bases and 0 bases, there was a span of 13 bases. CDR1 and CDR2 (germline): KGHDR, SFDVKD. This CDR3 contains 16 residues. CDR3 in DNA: TGTGCCACCAGTGACTCCAGCGGGTCGAGCACAGATACGCAGTATTTT. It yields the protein CATSDSSGSSTDTQYF.

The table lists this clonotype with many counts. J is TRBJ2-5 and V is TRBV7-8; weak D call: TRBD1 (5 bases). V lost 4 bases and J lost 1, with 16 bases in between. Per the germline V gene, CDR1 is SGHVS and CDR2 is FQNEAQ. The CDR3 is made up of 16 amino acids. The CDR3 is CASSSRFQGFQETQYF. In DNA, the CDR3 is TGTGCCAGCAGCTCCCGTTTCCAGGGATTCCAAGAGACCCAGTACTTC.

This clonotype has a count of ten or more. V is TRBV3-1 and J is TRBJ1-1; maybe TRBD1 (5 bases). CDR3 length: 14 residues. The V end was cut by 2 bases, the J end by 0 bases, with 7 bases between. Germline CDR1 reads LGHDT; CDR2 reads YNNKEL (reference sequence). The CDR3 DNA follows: TGTGCCAGCAGCCAACGGGGGGTGAACACTGAAGCTTTCTTT. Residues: CASSQRGVNTEAFF.

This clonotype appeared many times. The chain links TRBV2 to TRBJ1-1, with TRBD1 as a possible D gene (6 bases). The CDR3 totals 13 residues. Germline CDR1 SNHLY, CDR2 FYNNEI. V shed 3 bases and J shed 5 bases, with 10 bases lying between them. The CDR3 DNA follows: TGTGCCAGCAGTGAGGACAGAAGGACTGAAGCTTTCTTT. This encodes CASSEDRRTEAFF.

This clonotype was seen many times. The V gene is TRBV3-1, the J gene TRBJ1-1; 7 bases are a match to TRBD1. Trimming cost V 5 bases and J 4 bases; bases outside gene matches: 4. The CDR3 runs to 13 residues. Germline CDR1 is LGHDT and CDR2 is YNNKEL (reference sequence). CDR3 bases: TGTGCCAGCAGCGCAGGGGGTGGCACTGAAGCTTTCTTT. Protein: CASSAGGGTEAFF.

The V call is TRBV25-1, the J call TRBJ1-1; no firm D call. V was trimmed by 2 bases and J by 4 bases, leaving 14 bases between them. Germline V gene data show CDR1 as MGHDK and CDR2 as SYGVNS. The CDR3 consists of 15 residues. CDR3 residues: CASSEDRPGGTEAFF. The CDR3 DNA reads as TGTGCCAGCAGTGAAGACCGCCCCGGTGGCACTGAAGCTTTCTTT.

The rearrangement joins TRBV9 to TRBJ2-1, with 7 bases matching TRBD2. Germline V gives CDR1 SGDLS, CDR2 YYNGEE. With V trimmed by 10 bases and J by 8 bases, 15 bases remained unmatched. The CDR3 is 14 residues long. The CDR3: CASAGKGWGDEQFF. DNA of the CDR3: TGTGCCTCAGCGGGGAAGGGTTGGGGGGATGAGCAGTTCTTC.

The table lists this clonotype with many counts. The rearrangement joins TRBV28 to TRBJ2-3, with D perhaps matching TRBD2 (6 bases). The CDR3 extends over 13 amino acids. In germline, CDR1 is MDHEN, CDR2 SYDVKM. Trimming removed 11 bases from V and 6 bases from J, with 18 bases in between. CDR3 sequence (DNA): TGTGCCTCCCAATTGAGGACTATTGATACGCAGTATTTT. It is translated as CASQLRTIDTQYF.

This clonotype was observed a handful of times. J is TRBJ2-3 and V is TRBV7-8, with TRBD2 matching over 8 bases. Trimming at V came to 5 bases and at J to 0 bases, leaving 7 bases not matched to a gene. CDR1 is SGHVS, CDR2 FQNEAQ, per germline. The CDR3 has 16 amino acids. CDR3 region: CASSRRGDWSTDTQYF. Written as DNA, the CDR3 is TGTGCCAGCAGCCGGCGGGGGGATTGGAGCACAGATACGCAGTATTTT.

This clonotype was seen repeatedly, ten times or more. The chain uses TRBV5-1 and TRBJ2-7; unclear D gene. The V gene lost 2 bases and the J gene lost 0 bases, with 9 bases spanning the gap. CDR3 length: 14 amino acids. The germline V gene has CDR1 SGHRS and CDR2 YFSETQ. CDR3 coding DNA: TGCGCCAGCAGCTTAGAGGCAGGCTCCTACGAGCAGTACTTC. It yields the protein CASSLEAGSYEQYF.

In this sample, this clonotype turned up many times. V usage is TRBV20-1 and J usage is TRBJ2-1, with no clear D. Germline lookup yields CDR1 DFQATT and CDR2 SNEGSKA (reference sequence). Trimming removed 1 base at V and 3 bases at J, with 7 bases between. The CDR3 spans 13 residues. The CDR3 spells CSARGAVYNEQFF. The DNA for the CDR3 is TGCAGTGCTAGAGGGGCAGTCTACAATGAGCAGTTCTTC.